These 11 T cell receptor beta chains were all obtained from the same sample, sequenced in a study of shared clonotypes between healthy human individuals. This table comes from immunoSEQ multiplex PCR, and its TCRdb copy is limited to in-frame clones, with some not included. The sample has hundreds of thousands of clones; approximately 79% are singletons. Specimen: memory CD4+ T cells sorted from blood. Stated subset: CD45RA-negative fraction. Every receptor here comes from a young woman in good health.

The chain is built from TRBV5-8 and TRBJ2-7; 7 positions agree with TRBD2. The trim removed 2 bases at V and 3 bases at J, leaving 5 bases unmatched. The CDR3 consists of 14 residues. The germline gives CDR1 SGHTS, CDR2 YDEGEE. The CDR3 here is CASSLAGLIYEQYF. The CDR3 DNA follows: TGTGCCAGCAGCTTAGCGGGACTCATCTACGAGCAGTACTTC.

About this clone itself: A read error may explain this, as a much larger clone is one base away. Other DNA sequences in the sample encode the same CDR3. The chain recombines TRBV5-1 with TRBJ1-3, with 7 bases identical to TRBD1. The V gene's germline CDR1 is SGHRS and CDR2 YFSETQ. Trimming at V came to 0 bases and at J to 4 bases, leaving 1 base not matched to a gene. CDR3 length: 14 residues. The CDR3 sequence: CASSLGTGGNTIYF. The CDR3, as DNA: TGCGCCAGCAGCTTGGGGACAGGAGGAAACACCATATATTTT.

A remark on this clone: Because the CDR3's place on the DNA is in doubt, the DNA is left out and the CDR3 is given as listed by TCRdb. Here the CDR3 reads CASSILVDTEAFF. The chain uses TRBV11-2 and TRBJ1-1. Ends included, the CDR3 has 13 residues. In germline, CDR1 is SGHAT, CDR2 FQNNGV.

The CDR3 region has the DNA TGTGCCAGCAGTGAAAGGACAGGTTTAGGGGGCTACACCTTC. As protein: CASSERTGLGGYTF. The rearrangement uses TRBV6-1 and TRBJ1-2; 7 positions agree with TRBD1. The germline CDR1 and CDR2 sequences are MNHNS and SASEGT. The V and J ends lost 2 bases and 8 bases, in that order; junction bases with no gene match: 8. This CDR3 is 14 amino acids long.

The chain carries TRBV2 and TRBJ2-7; D is undetermined. This CDR3 region has 13 residues. Germline loops: CDR1 SNHLY, CDR2 FYNNEI. The V end was cut by 8 bases, the J end by 0 bases, with 11 bases between. The CDR3 DNA reads as TGTGCCAGCGCGGCGCCAAGCTCCTACGAGCAGTACTTC. It yields the protein CASAAPSSYEQYF.

This sequence joins TRBV9 and TRBJ1-1, with unresolved D. Trimming stripped 0 bases from V and 8 bases from J, with 14 bases between. Germline loops: CDR1 SGDLS, CDR2 YYNGEE. CDR3 length: 14 amino acids. The CDR3 loop reads CASSVDGPTGEAFF. As DNA, the CDR3 is TGTGCCAGCAGCGTAGACGGCCCAACGGGGGAAGCTTTCTTT.

The rearrangement links TRBV11-2 to TRBJ2-5; the match to TRBD2 covers 8 bases. Per germline, CDR1 SGHAT and CDR2 FQNNGV. This CDR3 comprises 13 residues. V shed 3 bases, J shed 5 bases, and the junction held 2 bases outside the gene matches. CDR3 DNA sequence: TGTGCCAGCAGCTTCCCTAGCGGGGAGACCCAGTACTTC. It translates to CASSFPSGETQYF.

The chain is built from TRBV10-3 and TRBJ2-7, with D perhaps being TRBD1 or TRBD2 (5 bases each). The germline V gene has CDR1 ENHRY and CDR2 SYGVKD. Trimming pared 11 bases from V and 0 bases from J, leaving 20 bases between. The CDR3 is made up of 15 amino acids. The CDR3 DNA is TGTGCCTCCACCCCAACCGGGACCGACTCCTACGAGCAGTACTTC. Amino acids: CASTPTGTDSYEQYF.

In its sample, this clone was seen a few times. The chain combines TRBV6-5 with TRBJ2-6, with 10 bases aligning to TRBD1. Per the germline V gene, CDR1 is MNHEY and CDR2 is SVGAGI. The CDR3 is 16 residues long. J gave up 2 bases and V 2 bases, and 0 bases lay outside the gene matches. In DNA form, the CDR3 reads TGTGCCAGCAGTTACGACAGGGGGCCTGGGGCCAACGTCCTGACTTTC. Its protein is CASSYDRGPGANVLTF.

The chain recombines TRBV6-1 with TRBJ1-5; D might be TRBD1 (5 bases). The V and J ends lost 10 bases and 7 bases respectively, with 20 bases between them. Germline-derived CDR1 and CDR2 are MNHNS and SASEGT. The CDR3 is 14 residues long. The CDR3 DNA reads as TGTGCCACCACCGCAGGGAAATTAGACCAGCCCCAGCATTTT. Translating gives CATTAGKLDQPQHF.

Comment on this clone: Other DNA sequences in this specimen translate into the identical CDR3. The J gene is TRBJ1-3, the V gene TRBV7-9, with no clear D. The germline V gene has CDR1 SEHNR and CDR2 FQNEAQ (reference sequence). The ends were cut back, 1 base at V and 0 bases at J, with 10 bases in the middle. The CDR3 totals 16 residues. CDR3 DNA: TGTGCCAGCAGCTTAGGCCAGCCCCACTCTGGAAACACCATATATTTT. The encoded protein is CASSLGQPHSGNTIYF. The full variable domain, with the rest looked up from reference TRBV7-9 and TRBJ1-3, is DTGVSQNPRHKITKRGQNVTFRCDPISEHNRLYWYRQTLGQGPEFLTYFQNEAQLEKSRLLSDRFSAERPKGSFSTLEIQRTEQGDSAMYLCASSLGQPHSGNTIYFGEGSWLTVV.